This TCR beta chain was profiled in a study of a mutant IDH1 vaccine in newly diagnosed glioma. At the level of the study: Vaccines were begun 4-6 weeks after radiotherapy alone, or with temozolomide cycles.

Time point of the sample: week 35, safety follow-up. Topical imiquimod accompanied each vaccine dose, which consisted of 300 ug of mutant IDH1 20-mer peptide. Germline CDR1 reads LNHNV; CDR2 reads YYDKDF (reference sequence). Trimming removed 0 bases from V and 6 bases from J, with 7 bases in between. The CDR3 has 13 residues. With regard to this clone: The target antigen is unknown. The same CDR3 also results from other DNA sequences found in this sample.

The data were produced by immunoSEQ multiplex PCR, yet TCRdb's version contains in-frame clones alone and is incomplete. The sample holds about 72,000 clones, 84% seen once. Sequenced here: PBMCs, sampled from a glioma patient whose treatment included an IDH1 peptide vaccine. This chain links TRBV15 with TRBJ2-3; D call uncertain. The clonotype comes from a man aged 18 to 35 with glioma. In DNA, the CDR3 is TGTGCCACCAGCAGAGACAGAGTGGATACGCAGTATTTT. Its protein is CATSRDRVDTQYF.